Each of the 24 T cell receptor beta chains below was sequenced from the same sample in a study of T cell repertoires in cytomegalovirus infection. One entry per CDR3 protein, called by TCRdb with MiXCR from the reads. Altogether a few hundred thousand distinct CDR3 sequences are present, over 15% being singletons, with the ten largest covering roughly 50%. Material: CD8+ T cells from PBMCs. These receptors were taken from a human donor in good health (CMV status not recorded). Some clones in this sample may be carry-over from other donors' samples.

This clonotype was recorded at least ten times. The chain combines TRBV15 with TRBJ1-6; 8 nucleotides match TRBD1. The CDR3 is 14 residues long. The junction had 4 bases not matched to a gene; V was cut back by 5 bases and J by 7 bases. Germline V gene data show CDR1 as LNHNV and CDR2 as YYDKDF (reference sequence). The CDR3 nucleotides read TGTGCCACCAGCTTCCGGGACAGGAATTCACCCCTCCACTTT. This translates into CATSFRDRNSPLHF. The whole variable domain, filled in from reference TRBV15 and TRBJ1-6, reads DAMVIQNPRYQVTQFGKPVTLSCSQTLNHNVMYWYQQKSSQAPKLLFHYYDKDFNNEADTPDNFQSRRPNTSFCFLDIRSPGLGDTAMYLCATSFRDRNSPLHFGNGTRLTVT.

This clonotype turned up a few times. This chain uses TRBV12-3 or TRBV12-4 with TRBJ1-2; no clear D. This CDR3 has 14 residues. Trimming pared 3 bases from V and 7 bases from J, leaving 15 bases between. The CDR3 sequence is CASSFPPPRFGYTF. Written as DNA, the CDR3 is TGTGCCAGCAGTTTCCCCCCCCCCCGATTTGGCTACACCTTC.

Many counts were recorded for this clonotype. The V gene is TRBV7-2, the J gene TRBJ2-3; 9 positions agree with TRBD1. V shed 4 bases and J 1 base; nucleotides not matched to a gene: 9. Germline V gene sequence: CDR1 SGHTA, CDR2 FQGNSA. The CDR3 consists of 17 residues. CDR3 region: CASSSSGTGSGTDTQYF. The CDR3 DNA reads TGTGCCAGCAGCTCTTCCGGGACAGGGTCCGGCACAGATACGCAGTATTTT.

This clonotype has at least ten counts. CDR3 DNA sequence: TGCGCCAGCAGCCAAGAGGGAGGGGCGGGCGACTCCTACAATGAGCAGTTCTTC. The encoded protein is CASSQEGGAGDSYNEQFF. V is TRBV4-3 and J is TRBJ2-1, with 7 bases that match TRBD2. J lost 0 bases, V lost 0 bases, and 8 bases had no gene match. The CDR3 extends over 18 amino acids. The germline gives CDR1 LGHNA, CDR2 YSLEER.

This clonotype showed up many times. The chain couples TRBV7-2 to TRBJ2-1; D might be TRBD1 (6 bases). The germline CDR1 and CDR2 sequences are SGHTA and FQGNSA. V lost 5 bases and J 4 bases, leaving 15 bases between the germline ends. The CDR3 runs to 15 residues. This chain's CDR3 is CASSRKQQGYNEQFF. The CDR3 DNA reads TGTGCCAGCAGCCGAAAACAACAGGGTTACAATGAGCAGTTCTTC.

This clonotype occurred many times. The V and J genes are TRBV29-1 and TRBJ2-7, with a tentative D call TRBD1 (5 bases). V was trimmed by 4 bases and J by 3 bases, leaving 10 bases between them. This CDR3 has 12 amino acids. Germline values: CDR1 SQVTM, CDR2 ANQGSEA. The chain's CDR3 is CSVGEGDYEQYF. CDR3 DNA sequence: TGCAGCGTTGGGGAAGGGGACTACGAGCAGTACTTC.

The chain recombines TRBV12-3 or TRBV12-4 with TRBJ2-1; 11 bases line up with TRBD2. The CDR3 consists of 15 residues. V gave up 4 bases and J gave up 8 bases; unmatched junction bases: 7. The CDR3 DNA is TGTGCCAGCAGTTATAGCGGGGGGGCCTGGCATGAGCAGTTCTTC. Amino acid sequence: CASSYSGGAWHEQFF.

This clonotype was recorded many times. Here the CDR3 reads CASSLTQGGTEAFF. DNA of the CDR3: TGTGCCAGCAGCTTAACACAGGGGGGCACTGAAGCTTTCTTT. The chain combines TRBV7-8 with TRBJ1-1; 8 bases are a match to TRBD1. Germline trimming cut 2 bases from V and 4 bases from J; bases unmatched to any gene: 3. Germline V gene data show CDR1 as SGHVS and CDR2 as FQNEAQ. The CDR3 loop spans 14 amino acids.

This clonotype was seen ten or more times. The chain joins TRBV6-5 to TRBJ2-1; D possibly corresponds to TRBD1 (6 bases). V was shortened by 2 bases and J by 7 bases, with 12 bases between the two germline ends. Looked up from germline, CDR1 is MNHEY and CDR2 is SVGAGI. The CDR3 is 14 residues long. The CDR3 nucleotides read TGTGCCAGCAGTTACCCCGGGACACTGAATGAGCAGTTCTTC. This translates into CASSYPGTLNEQFF.

This clonotype was counted at least ten times. The J gene is TRBJ2-6, the V gene TRBV7-2, with D uncertain. Trimming took off 1 base at V and 2 bases at J, with 18 bases between the two ends. The germline gives CDR1 SGHTA, CDR2 FQGNSA. The CDR3 extends over 19 amino acids. The CDR3 sequence: CASSLEWAAPLPGANVLTF. The CDR3 region has the DNA TGTGCCAGCAGCTTAGAGTGGGCAGCGCCCCTCCCTGGGGCCAACGTCCTGACTTTC. Full variable domain (remainder filled in from reference TRBV7-2 and TRBJ2-6): GAGVSQSPSNKVTEKGKDVELRCDPISGHTALYWYRQSLGQGLEFLIYFQGNSAPDKSGLPSDRFSAERTGGSVSTLTIQRTQQEDSAVYLCASSLEWAAPLPGANVLTFGAGSRLTVL.

In its sample, this clonotype was seen a few times. The chain is built from TRBV29-1 and TRBJ1-5; unclear D gene. The CDR3 runs to 11 residues. CDR1 and CDR2 (germline): SQVTM, ANQGSEA. With 8 bases removed from V and 7 bases from J, the gap between germline ends came to 12 bases. The CDR3, as DNA: TGCAGCATCCGGTTGGGGCAGCCCCAGCATTTT. It is translated as CSIRLGQPQHF.

The chain employs TRBV27 and TRBJ2-2; the D gene is possibly TRBD2 (6 bases). V lost 0 bases, J lost 9 bases, and 14 bases lay in between. This CDR3 region has 15 residues. Germline CDR1 and CDR2: MNHEY and SMNVEV (reference sequence). In nucleotides, the CDR3 is TGTGCCAGCAGTTTATCGATGGGCGGGACTTGGGAGCTGTTTTTT. Its translation: CASSLSMGGTWELFF.

This sequence joins TRBV19 and TRBJ1-2, with 7 bases matching TRBD1. V was clipped by 6 bases and J by 4 bases; unmatched bases: 5. The CDR3 is 13 amino acids. Germline CDR1 LNHDA, CDR2 SQIVND (reference sequence). This CDR3 is CASSIQGSYGYTF. In DNA, the CDR3 is TGTGCCAGTAGCATACAGGGGTCCTATGGCTACACCTTC.

This clonotype has more than one count but fewer than ten. DNA of the CDR3: TGTGCCAGCAGTAACCCGGGAGGTAACACTGAAGCTTTCTTT. It codes for CASSNPGGNTEAFF. The chain combines TRBV27 with TRBJ1-1, with no clear D. V gave up 5 bases and J gave up 2 bases, with 12 bases separating them. Germline assignment: CDR1 MNHEY and CDR2 SMNVEV (reference sequence). CDR3 length: 14 residues.

On this clonotype: The junction departs from germline at one end; a sequencing error may be responsible. The genes are TRBV29-1 and TRBJ1-2; TRBD1 matches at 9 bases. The CDR3 contains 11 residues. CDR1 SQVTM and CDR2 ANQGSEA come from the germline V gene. CDR3 protein: CSSDHGTGPIF. Here the CDR3 DNA reads TGCAGCTCTGATCACGGGACAGGGCCAATCTTC.

This clonotype was picked up a small number of times. This chain links TRBV7-9 with TRBJ2-7, with TRBD1 matching 7 bases. The CDR3 totals 14 residues. Germline CDR1 and CDR2: SEHNR and FQNEAQ (reference sequence). Unmatched junction bases numbered 6, after V lost 2 bases and J lost 5 bases. CDR3 protein: CASSLLGGGDEQYF. Here the CDR3 DNA reads TGTGCCAGCAGCTTATTAGGGGGCGGCGACGAGCAGTACTTC.

This clonotype was seen only a few times. The V and J genes are TRBV2 and TRBJ2-3; 13 bases are shared with TRBD2. J gave up 0 bases and V 2 bases, and 5 bases lay outside the gene matches. The CDR3 runs 18 residues. Per germline, CDR1 SNHLY and CDR2 FYNNEI. CDR3 sequence: CASSERLAGGTSTDTQYF. CDR3 nucleotides: TGTGCCAGCAGTGAACGACTAGCGGGGGGTACTAGCACAGATACGCAGTATTTT.

The chain joins TRBV28 to TRBJ2-5; 10 bases agree with TRBD2. From germline, CDR1 is MDHEN and CDR2 SYDVKM. This CDR3 contains 20 residues. The ends lost 5 bases at V and 1 base at J; junction bases unmatched: 19. Here the CDR3 reads CASSPAGGGVLRGAQETQYF. For the CDR3, the DNA is TGTGCCAGCAGTCCAGCGGGGGGGGGGGTTCTACGTGGGGCCCAAGAGACCCAGTACTTC. The whole variable domain, remainder taken from reference TRBV28 and TRBJ2-5, is DVKVTQSSRYLVKRTGEKVFLECVQDMDHENMFWYRQDPGLGLRLIYFSYDVKMKEKGDIPEGYSVSREKKERFSLILESASTNQTSMYLCASSPAGGGVLRGAQETQYFGPGTRLLVL.

This clonotype has ten or more counts. The rearrangement uses TRBV7-2 and TRBJ2-3, with unresolved D. Germline V gives CDR1 SGHTA, CDR2 FQGNSA. The CDR3 has 16 residues. With 0 bases removed from V and 3 bases from J, the gap between germline ends came to 13 bases. CDR3 bases: TGTGCCAGCAGCTTAGCATTTTCACAGATAACAGATACGCAGTATTTT. This translates into CASSLAFSQITDTQYF.

Ten or more counts support this clonotype. V usage is TRBV4-3 and J usage is TRBJ1-2; D uncertain. CDR3 size: 14 residues. Germline V gene sequence: CDR1 LGHNA, CDR2 YSLEER. Trimming took 0 bases from V and 6 from J, leaving 11 bases between them. CDR3 coding DNA: TGCGCCAGCAGCCAAGAGCGGGGATGGGATGGCTACACCTTC. Translated, it gives CASSQERGWDGYTF.

Regarding this clonotype: A single base separates this from a much larger clone, so it may be a read error. This chain connects TRBV12-5 to TRBJ2-1; 7 nucleotides agree with TRBD1. CDR3 length equals 16 residues. Trimming removed 5 bases from V and 6 bases from J; junction bases left unmatched: 13. Germline V gene sequence: CDR1 LGHNT, CDR2 FRNRAP. The CDR3 DNA reads TGTGCTAGTGGTCTCCCTTTAGGGGACAGCATCAATGAGCAGTTCTTC. Translation: CASGLPLGDSINEQFF. The complete variable domain, with remaining parts taken from reference TRBV12-5 and TRBJ2-1, reads DARVTQTPRHKVTEMGQEVTMRCQPILGHNTVFWYRQTMMQGLELLAYFRNRAPLDDSGMPKDRFSAEMPDATLATLKIQPSEPRDSAVYFCASGLPLGDSINEQFFGPGTRLTVL.

This clonotype was seen many times. The gene calls are TRBV7-8 and TRBJ2-1; TRBD1 aligns across 9 bases. The CDR3 runs to 15 residues. V trimming: 1 base; J trimming: 9 bases; junction bases outside the gene matches: 7. Germline V gives CDR1 SGHVS, CDR2 FQNEAQ. Here the CDR3 reads CASSLGGQGYVEQFF. As DNA, the CDR3 is TGTGCCAGCAGCTTAGGTGGACAGGGGTATGTTGAGCAGTTCTTC.

This clonotype was counted between two and nine times. The gene calls are TRBV12-5 and TRBJ2-1; 8 bases are shared with TRBD1. V lost 6 bases and J lost 4; bases outside the gene matches: 8. Germline loops: CDR1 LGHNT, CDR2 FRNRAP. This CDR3 comprises 15 residues. In DNA form, the CDR3 reads TGTGCTAGTGGACCCGGGACAGGAGCTTACAATGAGCAGTTCTTC. Protein: CASGPGTGAYNEQFF.

Note on this clonotype: Germline is not matched at one junction end, which may reflect a read error. The rearrangement uses TRBV7-7 and TRBJ2-1; the match to TRBD2 covers 7 bases. This CDR3 comprises 15 residues. CDR1 SSHAT and CDR2 FNYEAQ come from the germline V gene (reference sequence). The CDR3 here is CASSSRLAPTNEQFF. DNA for the CDR3: TGTGCTAGCAGCTCCCGACTAGCACCGACCAATGAGCAGTTCTTC.